What follows is one T cell receptor beta chain and its context. As yet, its antigen is unknown. A TCRbeta library incorporating unique molecular identifiers was prepared. MiXCR, applied by TCRdb to the PCR reads, yields one record per CDR3 protein. The top ten hold about 35% of the sample, which has about 610,000 distinct CDR3 sequences, 27% seen once. This record comes from a study of T-cell reconstitution after alpha-beta-depleted transplantation in children. Overall study results and limits: By one year post-transplant, T-cell counts and diversity largely arose from T cells that were newly produced. In some patients, recipient T cells and intrathymic progenitors surviving conditioning explained high day-60 diversity. As was reported, about two months after transplant, alpha-beta T cells came from several hundred expanded graft clones.

Per germline, CDR1 SGHRS and CDR2 YFSETQ. This CDR3 has 13 amino acids. The V end was cut by 5 bases, the J end by 4 bases, with 9 bases between. This receptor was identified in a boy younger than two with Wiskott-Aldrich syndrome, due to receive a stem cell transplant. The source material was PBMCs, sampled before TCRalphabeta/CD19-depleted stem cell transplant. This chain uses TRBV5-1 with TRBJ2-2; the D gene is possibly TRBD2 (6 bases). This CDR3 reads CASRGLITGELFF. The CDR3 DNA reads TGCGCCAGCAGGGGACTGATCACCGGGGAGCTGTTTTTT. Combining the CDR3 with reference TRBV5-1 and TRBJ2-2 gives the whole variable domain KAGVTQTPRYLIKTRGQQVTLSCSPISGHRSVSWYQQTPGQGLQFLFEYFSETQRNKGNFPGRFSGRQFSNSRSEMNVSTLELGDSALYLCASRGLITGELFFGEGSRLTVL.